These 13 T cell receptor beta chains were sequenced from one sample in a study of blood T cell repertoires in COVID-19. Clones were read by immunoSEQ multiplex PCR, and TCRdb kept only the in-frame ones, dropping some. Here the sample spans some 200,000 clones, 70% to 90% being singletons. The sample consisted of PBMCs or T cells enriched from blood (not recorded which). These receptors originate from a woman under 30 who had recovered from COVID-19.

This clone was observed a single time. The CDR3 DNA is TGTGCCATCCTACCGCTAGCGGGAGGCCGGGGTACGCAGTATTTT. Its protein product is CAILPLAGGRGTQYF. V gene TRBV2 combines with J gene TRBJ2-3, with 11 bases aligning to TRBD2. This CDR3 region has 15 residues. The V gene's germline CDR1 is SNHLY and CDR2 FYNNEI. V trimming: 10 bases; J trimming: 8 bases; junction bases outside the gene matches: 14.

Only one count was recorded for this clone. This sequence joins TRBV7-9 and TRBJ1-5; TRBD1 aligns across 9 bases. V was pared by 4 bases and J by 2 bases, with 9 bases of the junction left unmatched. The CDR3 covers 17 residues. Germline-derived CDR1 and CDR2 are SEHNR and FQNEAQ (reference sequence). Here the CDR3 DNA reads TGTGCCAGCAGCTCTATCACAGGGGGCTTAGGCAATCAGCCCCAGCATTTT. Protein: CASSSITGGLGNQPQHF.

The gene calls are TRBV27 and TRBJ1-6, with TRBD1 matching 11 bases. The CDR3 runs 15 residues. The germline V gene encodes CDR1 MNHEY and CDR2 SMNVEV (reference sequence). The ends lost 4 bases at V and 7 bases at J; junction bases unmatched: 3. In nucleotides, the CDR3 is TGTGCCAGCAGTTACGGGACAGGGGGGAATTCACCCCTCCACTTT. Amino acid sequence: CASSYGTGGNSPLHF.

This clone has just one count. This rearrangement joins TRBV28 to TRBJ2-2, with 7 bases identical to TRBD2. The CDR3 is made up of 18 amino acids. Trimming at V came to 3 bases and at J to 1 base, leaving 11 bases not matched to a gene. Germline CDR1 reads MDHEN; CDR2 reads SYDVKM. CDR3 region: CASSFPRLGTKNTGELFF. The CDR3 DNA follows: TGTGCCAGCAGTTTTCCCAGACTGGGGACTAAGAACACCGGGGAGCTGTTTTTT. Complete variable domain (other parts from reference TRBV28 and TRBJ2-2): DVKVTQSSRYLVKRTGEKVFLECVQDMDHENMFWYRQDPGLGLRLIYFSYDVKMKEKGDIPEGYSVSREKKERFSLILESASTNQTSMYLCASSFPRLGTKNTGELFFGEGSRLTVL.

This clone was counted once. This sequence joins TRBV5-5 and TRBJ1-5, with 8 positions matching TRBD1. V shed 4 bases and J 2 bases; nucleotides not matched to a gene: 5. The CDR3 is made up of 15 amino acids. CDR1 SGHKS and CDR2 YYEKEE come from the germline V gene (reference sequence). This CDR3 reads CASSPGQGRNQPQHF. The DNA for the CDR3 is TGTGCCAGCAGCCCCGGACAGGGACGCAATCAGCCCCAGCATTTT.

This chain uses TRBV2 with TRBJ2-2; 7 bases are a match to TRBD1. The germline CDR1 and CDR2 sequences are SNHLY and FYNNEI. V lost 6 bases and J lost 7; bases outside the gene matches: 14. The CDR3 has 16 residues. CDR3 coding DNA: TGTGCCAGCAGCCTCAATAACAGGGGCGGAAACGGGGAGCTGTTTTTT. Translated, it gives CASSLNNRGGNGELFF.

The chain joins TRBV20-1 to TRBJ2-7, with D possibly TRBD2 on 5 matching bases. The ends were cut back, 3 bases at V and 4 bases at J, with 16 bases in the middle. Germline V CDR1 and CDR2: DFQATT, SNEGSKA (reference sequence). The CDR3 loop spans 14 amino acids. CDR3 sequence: CSASGRARLYEQYF. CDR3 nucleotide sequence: TGCAGTGCTAGTGGGCGGGCGCGGCTATACGAGCAGTACTTC.

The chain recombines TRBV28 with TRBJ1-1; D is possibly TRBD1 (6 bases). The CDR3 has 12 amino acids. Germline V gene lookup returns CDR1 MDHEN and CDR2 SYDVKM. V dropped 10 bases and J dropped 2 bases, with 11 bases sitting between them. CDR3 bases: TGTGCCATCAGGGGAGGAAACACTGAAGCTTTCTTT. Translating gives CAIRGGNTEAFF.

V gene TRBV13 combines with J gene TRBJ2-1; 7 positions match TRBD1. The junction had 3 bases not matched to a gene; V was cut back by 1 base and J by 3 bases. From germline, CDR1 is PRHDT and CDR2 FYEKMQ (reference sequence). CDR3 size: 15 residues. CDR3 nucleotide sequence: TGTGCCAGCAGCTTAGAGGGACAGAGCTACAATGAGCAGTTCTTC. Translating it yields CASSLEGQSYNEQFF.

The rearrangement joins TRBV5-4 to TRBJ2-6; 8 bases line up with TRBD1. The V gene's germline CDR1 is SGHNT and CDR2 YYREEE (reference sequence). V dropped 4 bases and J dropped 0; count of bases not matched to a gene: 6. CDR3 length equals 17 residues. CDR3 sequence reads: CASSARTGLSGANVLTF. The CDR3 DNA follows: TGTGCCAGCAGCGCGAGGACAGGGCTCTCTGGGGCCAACGTCCTGACTTTC.

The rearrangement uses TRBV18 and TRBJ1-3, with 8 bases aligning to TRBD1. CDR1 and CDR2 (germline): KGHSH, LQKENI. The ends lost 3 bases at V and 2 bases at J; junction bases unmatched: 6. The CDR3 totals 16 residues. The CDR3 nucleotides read TGTGCCAGCTCACCTACTTCGGACAGGGCTGGAAACACCATATATTTT. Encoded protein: CASSPTSDRAGNTIYF.

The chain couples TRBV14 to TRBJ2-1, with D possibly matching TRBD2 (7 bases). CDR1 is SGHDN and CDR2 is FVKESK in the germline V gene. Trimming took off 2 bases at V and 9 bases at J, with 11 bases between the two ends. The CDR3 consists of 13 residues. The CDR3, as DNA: TGTGCCAGCAGCCAAAAGGGGGGGTTTGAGCAGTTCTTC. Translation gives CASSQKGGFEQFF.

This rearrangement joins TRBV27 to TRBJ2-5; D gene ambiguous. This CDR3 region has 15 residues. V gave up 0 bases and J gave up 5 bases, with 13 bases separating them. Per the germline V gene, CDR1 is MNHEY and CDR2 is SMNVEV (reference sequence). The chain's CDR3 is CASSLSAGARETQYF. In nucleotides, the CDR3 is TGTGCCAGCAGTTTATCGGCCGGAGCCCGGGAGACCCAGTACTTC.